A single sample gave rise to the 22 T cell receptor beta chains below, sequenced in a study of blood T cell repertoires in COVID-19. Only in-frame clones appear in the TCRdb table, and some are missing; sequencing was by immunoSEQ multiplex PCR. The sample shows 200,000 or so clones, approximately 92% of them seen only once. What was sequenced was PBMCs or T cells enriched from blood (not recorded which). Receptors originate from a woman in her late teens or twenties in a cohort exposed to, infected with or recovered from COVID-19 (not recorded which).

The chain recombines TRBV11-3 with TRBJ2-1; no reliable D call. V lost 0 bases to trimming and J lost 8 bases, with 11 bases between them. The CDR3 consists of 14 residues. Germline V gene sequence: CDR1 SGHNT, CDR2 YENEEA. The CDR3 bases are TGTGCCAGCAGCTTAGATAGACGTCGGGATGAGCAGTTCTTC. It is translated as CASSLDRRRDEQFF.

The chain has TRBV7-8 and TRBJ1-1; perhaps TRBD1 as D (5 bases). The germline gives CDR1 SGHVS, CDR2 FQNEAQ. The CDR3 is 14 amino acids. V dropped 3 bases and J dropped 6 bases, with 14 bases sitting between them. CDR3 in DNA: TGTGCCAGCAGCTTCTACTTTCAGGGCGCTGAAGCTTTCTTT. This gives the protein CASSFYFQGAEAFF.

The rearrangement uses TRBV9 and TRBJ2-1, with D perhaps TRBD2 (5 bases). Trimming removed 1 base at V and 8 bases at J, with 10 bases between. The CDR3 length is 13 residues. Germline lookup yields CDR1 SGDLS and CDR2 YYNGEE. The CDR3 DNA sequence: TGTGCCAGCAGCGTATCGGCGAGGGATGAGCAGTTCTTC. This codes for CASSVSARDEQFF.

The rearrangement uses TRBV27 and TRBJ1-1; D unclear. V was pared by 5 bases and J by 5 bases, with 18 bases between. The CDR3 covers 15 residues. From germline, CDR1 is MNHEY and CDR2 SMNVEV (reference sequence). CDR3 sequence: CASSPRWQAGTEAFF. CDR3 nucleotides: TGTGCCAGCAGTCCCCGTTGGCAGGCGGGGACTGAAGCTTTCTTT.

J is TRBJ1-4 and V is TRBV19; TRBD1 aligns across 9 bases. Per the germline V gene, CDR1 is LNHDA and CDR2 is SQIVND (reference sequence). This CDR3 is 14 amino acids long. J was trimmed by 3 bases and V by 7 bases; bases with no gene match: 3. This chain's CDR3 is CASTRTGANEKLFF. Here the CDR3 DNA reads TGTGCCAGTACCAGGACAGGGGCTAATGAAAAACTGTTTTTT.

The gene calls are TRBV2 and TRBJ1-3; D unresolved. The CDR3 totals 12 residues. Germline CDR1 reads SNHLY; CDR2 reads FYNNEI. With 4 bases removed from V and 8 bases from J, the gap between germline ends came to 9 bases. In nucleotides, the CDR3 is TGTGCCAGCAGTGTGGGGAGTGACACCATATATTTT. This sequence encodes CASSVGSDTIYF. The full variable domain, completed using reference TRBV2 and TRBJ1-3, is EPEVTQTPSHQVTQMGQEVILRCVPISNHLYFYWYRQILGQKVEFLVSFYNNEISEKSEIFDDQFSVERPDGSNFTLKIRSTKLEDSAMYFCASSVGSDTIYFGEGSWLTVV.

This chain connects TRBV7-9 to TRBJ2-1; TRBD2 matches 11 bases. The CDR3 is 19 residues long. Germline lookup yields CDR1 SEHNR and CDR2 FQNEAQ (reference sequence). V shed 5 bases, J shed 0 bases, and the junction held 12 bases outside the gene matches. DNA for the CDR3: TGTGCCAGCAGCCCAGCCGGGACTAGCGGACAATTCTCCTACAATGAGCAGTTCTTC. Its translation is CASSPAGTSGQFSYNEQFF. Together with reference TRBV7-9 and TRBJ2-1, the CDR3 gives the full variable domain: DTGVSQNPRHKITKRGQNVTFRCDPISEHNRLYWYRQTLGQGPEFLTYFQNEAQLEKSRLLSDRFSAERPKGSFSTLEIQRTEQGDSAMYLCASSPAGTSGQFSYNEQFFGPGTRLTVL.

This clone has a handful of counts. This chain connects TRBV12-3 or TRBV12-4 to TRBJ1-2, with 7 bases that match TRBD1. The length of the CDR3 is 13 residues. The junction had 4 bases not matched to a gene; V was cut back by 5 bases and J by 4 bases. The DNA of the CDR3 is TGTGCCAGCAGTCAGACAGGGCCCTATGGCTACACCTTC. As protein: CASSQTGPYGYTF.

J is TRBJ1-1 and V is TRBV6-1; a possible D gene is TRBD1 (5 bases). With 3 bases removed from V and 3 bases from J, the gap between germline ends came to 11 bases. CDR3 length: 14 amino acids. CDR1 is MNHNS and CDR2 is SASEGT in the germline V gene. The CDR3 DNA is TGTGCCAGCAGTGACCGGACACAAGACACTGAAGCTTTCTTT. This gives the protein CASSDRTQDTEAFF.

The genes are TRBV19 and TRBJ2-2; maybe TRBD2 (6 bases). The germline V gene encodes CDR1 LNHDA and CDR2 SQIVND (reference sequence). This CDR3 comprises 17 residues. V was cut by 0 bases and J by 4 bases, with 15 bases left in between. CDR3 sequence: CASSIDLRGDSTGELFF. The CDR3 region has the DNA TGTGCCAGTAGTATAGATCTGCGGGGAGATAGCACCGGGGAGCTGTTTTTT.

CDR3 DNA: TGTGCCAGCACACAGACAGTCGGGAATTCACCCCTCCACTTT. Protein: CASTQTVGNSPLHF. The gene calls are TRBV27 and TRBJ1-6; TRBD1 is a possible D gene (5 bases). Germline V gene sequence: CDR1 MNHEY, CDR2 SMNVEV (reference sequence). The CDR3 has 14 residues. The V and J ends lost 7 bases and 7 bases respectively, with 14 bases between them.

This clone showed up just once. The V call is TRBV2, the J call TRBJ1-4; D gene uncertain. The CDR3 is 17 amino acids. The germline V and J ends were trimmed by 3 bases and 0 bases, with 14 bases remaining between them. Looked up from germline, CDR1 is SNHLY and CDR2 is FYNNEI. The CDR3 spells CASSEEKQAPTNEKLFF. The CDR3 nucleotides are TGTGCCAGCAGTGAGGAAAAGCAGGCTCCAACTAATGAAAAACTGTTTTTT.

The rearrangement links TRBV5-4 to TRBJ2-1; the match to TRBD2 covers 11 bases. This CDR3 is built from 18 residues. Germline V CDR1 and CDR2: SGHNT, YYREEE (reference sequence). The J segment lost 3 bases and the V segment lost 4 bases, leaving 12 bases of the junction unmatched. The CDR3 nucleotides are TGTGCCAGCAGCCCCCGGACTAGCGGGCCAACGGGCTACAATGAGCAGTTCTTC. It encodes CASSPRTSGPTGYNEQFF.

This clone was counted between two and nine times. The rearrangement uses TRBV2 and TRBJ2-1; D may be TRBD2 (5 bases). V lost 10 bases, J lost 9 bases, and 10 bases lay in between. This CDR3 contains 10 residues. The germline V gene encodes CDR1 SNHLY and CDR2 FYNNEI. The CDR3 sequence: CATLRGEQFF. The CDR3 DNA reads TGTGCCACCCTCCGGGGTGAGCAGTTCTTC.

The V call is TRBV6-1, the J call TRBJ2-5; TRBD2 is a possible D gene (6 bases). The length of the CDR3 is 14 residues. V shed 3 bases and J shed 2 bases, with 10 bases lying between them. CDR1 and CDR2 (germline): MNHNS, SASEGT. CDR3 protein: CASSDTGLQETQYF. The DNA for the CDR3 is TGTGCCAGCAGTGACACGGGACTGCAAGAGACCCAGTACTTC.

The chain recombines TRBV10-3 with TRBJ1-1; D is perhaps TRBD1 (6 bases). V was pared by 4 bases and J by 1 base, with 10 bases between. CDR3 length equals 14 residues. CDR1 and CDR2 from the germline V gene are ENHRY and SYGVKD. CDR3 DNA sequence: TGTGCCATCAGTGGCGAGGGGGAGAACACTGAAGCTTTCTTT. It translates to CAISGEGENTEAFF.

The V gene is TRBV7-6, the J gene TRBJ1-2; TRBD1 agrees at 7 bases. Germline V gene data show CDR1 as SGHVS and CDR2 as FNYEAQ. The CDR3 runs 16 residues. With 6 bases clipped from V and 3 bases from J, the junction kept 13 bases outside the gene matches. CDR3: CASSPGQSFQDYGYTF. The CDR3 DNA sequence: TGTGCCAGCAGTCCGGGACAGAGTTTTCAGGACTATGGCTACACCTTC.

In its sample, this clone was seen a few times. This sequence joins TRBV11-2 and TRBJ1-5; D unresolved. The germline CDR1 and CDR2 sequences are SGHAT and FQNNGV. The ends were cut back, 3 bases at V and 0 bases at J, with 6 bases in the middle. The CDR3 totals 14 residues. The CDR3 here is CASSFSGSNQPQHF. As DNA, the CDR3 is TGTGCCAGCAGCTTTAGTGGTAGCAATCAGCCCCAGCATTTT.

The chain combines TRBV3-1 (or the pseudogene TRBV3-2) with TRBJ2-7; the D gene is possibly TRBD2 (6 bases). The CDR3 contains 15 residues. Trimming took 3 bases from V and 0 from J, leaving 12 bases between them. Germline values: CDR1 LGHDT, CDR2 YNNKEL (reference sequence). DNA of the CDR3: TGTGCCAGCAGCCACGGCGGGACCGGCTCCTACGAGCAGTACTTC. This gives the protein CASSHGGTGSYEQYF.

V and J are TRBV19 and TRBJ1-5; TRBD1 might be the D (5 bases). With 3 bases removed from V and 4 bases from J, the gap between germline ends came to 13 bases. CDR1 and CDR2 from the germline V gene are LNHDA and SQIVND (reference sequence). The CDR3 is 15 residues long. This CDR3 reads CASSMFQGENQPQHF. Here the CDR3 DNA reads TGTGCCAGTAGTATGTTCCAGGGCGAGAATCAGCCCCAGCATTTT.

The CDR3, as DNA: TGTGCCAGCAGCGTAATTTCCTCGAACACTGAAGCTTTCTTT. Amino acids: CASSVISSNTEAFF. V is TRBV9 and J is TRBJ1-1; D is uncertain. Trimming cost V 1 base and J 1 base, with 8 bases left between them. The CDR3 extends over 14 amino acids. Germline CDR1 SGDLS, CDR2 YYNGEE. Variable domain in full (rest from reference TRBV9 and TRBJ1-1): DSGVTQTPKHLITATGQRVTLRCSPRSGDLSVYWYQQSLDQGLQFLIQYYNGEERAKGNILERFSAQQFPDLHSELNLSSLELGDSALYFCASSVISSNTEAFFGQGTRLTVV.

Only one count was recorded for this clone. The chain carries TRBV6-6 and TRBJ1-1; D perhaps matches TRBD1 (5 bases). The CDR3 sequence is 13 residues long. Trimming removed 2 bases from V and 3 bases from J, with 7 bases in between. Germline CDR1 is MNHNY and CDR2 is SVGAGI (reference sequence). CDR3 in amino acids: CASSYGRDTEAFF. The CDR3 DNA reads as TGTGCCAGCAGTTACGGCAGGGACACTGAAGCTTTCTTT.